This T cell receptor beta chain was identified during a study of T cells in Graves' hyperthyroidism and ophthalmopathy. Study-level results: Most expanded thyroid clonotypes above 0.001 recurred in blood.

Using RNA transcripts as the source, TCR beta CDR3 regions were amplified. Initially, a first-round RT-PCR of the TCR CDR3 employed the HTBI primer set. Each CDR3 protein is one row after TCRdb ran MiXCR on the multiplex PCR reads. The sample lists roughly 710,000 distinct CDR3 sequences, around 40% occurring once. Ten or more counts support this clonotype. Antigen: not known. The V end lost 5 bases, the J end lost 4 bases, and 20 bases lay between the germline ends. CDR3 length: 16 residues. The J gene is TRBJ2-5, the V gene TRBV12-3 or TRBV12-4, with D possibly matching TRBD1 (6 bases). Sequencing was carried out using blood. This TCR was sampled from a woman in her thirties or forties with Graves' hyperthyroidism. CDR3 DNA sequence: TGTGCCAGCAGTCCCCGACAGGTCTGGGTGGGAGAGACCCAGTACTTC. This codes for CASSPRQVWVGETQYF.